The table lists the clone carrying this T cell receptor beta chain with many counts. The CDR3 has 15 residues. V was clipped by 7 bases and J by 6 bases; unmatched bases: 11. Germline CDR1 is MGHRA and CDR2 is YSYEKL. Amplification of TCR alpha and beta CDR3 regions from RNA used iRepertoire nested multiplex PCR. MiXCR, applied by TCRdb to the multiplex PCR reads, yields one record per CDR3 protein. The sample has some 120,000 distinct CDR3 sequences; more than 20% are singletons. This sample stems from a study of glioma-infiltrating T cells. This TCR was sampled from a human donor with low-grade glioma or glioblastoma, undergoing nonglioma brain surgery, or in good health (not recorded which). The sample taken for sequencing was glioma tissue, nonneoplastic brain tissue, or PBMCs (not recorded which). The chain employs TRBV4-1 and TRBJ2-1; 8 positions agree with TRBD1. The CDR3 nucleotides are TGCGCCAGCAATCCGGTCCAGGGGGCCGTCAATGAGCAGTTCTTC. It encodes CASNPVQGAVNEQFF.